The source of this TCR beta chain is a study of T cell changes during pregnancy in multiple sclerosis. Profiled with immunoSEQ multiplex PCR; TCRdb holds only in-frame clones, not every one. The table lists under 90,000 clones, around 94% of them singletons. With V trimmed by 2 bases and J by 1 base, 0 bases remained unmatched. The CDR3 has 14 amino acids. The germline CDR1 and CDR2 sequences are LNHDA and SQIVND (reference sequence). Sequenced material: peripheral blood, taken in the second trimester of pregnancy. The TCR was taken from a female donor in good health, enrolled as a control in a pregnancy study. The chain uses TRBV19 and TRBJ2-7; 9 bases match TRBD2. The CDR3 loop reads CASSISGRSYEQYF. The CDR3 coding sequence is TGTGCCAGTAGTATAAGCGGGAGGTCCTACGAGCAGTACTTC.